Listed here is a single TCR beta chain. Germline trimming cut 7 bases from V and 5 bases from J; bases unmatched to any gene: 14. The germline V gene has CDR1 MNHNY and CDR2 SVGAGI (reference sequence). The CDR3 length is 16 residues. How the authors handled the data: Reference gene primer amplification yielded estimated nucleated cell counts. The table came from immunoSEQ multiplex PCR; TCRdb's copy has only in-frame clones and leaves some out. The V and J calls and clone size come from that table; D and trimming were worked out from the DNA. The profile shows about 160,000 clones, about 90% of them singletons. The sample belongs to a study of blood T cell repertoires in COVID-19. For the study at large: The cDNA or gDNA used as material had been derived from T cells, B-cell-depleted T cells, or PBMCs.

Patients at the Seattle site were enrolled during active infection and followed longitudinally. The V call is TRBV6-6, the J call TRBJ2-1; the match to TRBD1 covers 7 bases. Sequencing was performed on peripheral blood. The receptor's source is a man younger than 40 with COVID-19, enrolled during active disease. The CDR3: CASTAPRTGPNNEQFF. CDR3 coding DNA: TGTGCCAGCACCGCGCCGCGGACAGGTCCTAACAATGAGCAGTTCTTC.